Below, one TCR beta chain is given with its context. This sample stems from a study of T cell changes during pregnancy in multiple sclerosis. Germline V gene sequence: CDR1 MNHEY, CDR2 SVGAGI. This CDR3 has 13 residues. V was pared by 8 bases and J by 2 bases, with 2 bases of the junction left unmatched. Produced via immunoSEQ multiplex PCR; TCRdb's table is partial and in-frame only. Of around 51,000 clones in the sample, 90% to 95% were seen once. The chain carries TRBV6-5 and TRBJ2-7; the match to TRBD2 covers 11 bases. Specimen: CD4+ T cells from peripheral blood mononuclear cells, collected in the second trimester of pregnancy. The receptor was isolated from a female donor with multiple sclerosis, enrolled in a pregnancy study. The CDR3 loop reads CASAGLAAYEQYF. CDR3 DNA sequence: TGTGCCAGCGCGGGACTAGCGGCCTACGAGCAGTACTTC.